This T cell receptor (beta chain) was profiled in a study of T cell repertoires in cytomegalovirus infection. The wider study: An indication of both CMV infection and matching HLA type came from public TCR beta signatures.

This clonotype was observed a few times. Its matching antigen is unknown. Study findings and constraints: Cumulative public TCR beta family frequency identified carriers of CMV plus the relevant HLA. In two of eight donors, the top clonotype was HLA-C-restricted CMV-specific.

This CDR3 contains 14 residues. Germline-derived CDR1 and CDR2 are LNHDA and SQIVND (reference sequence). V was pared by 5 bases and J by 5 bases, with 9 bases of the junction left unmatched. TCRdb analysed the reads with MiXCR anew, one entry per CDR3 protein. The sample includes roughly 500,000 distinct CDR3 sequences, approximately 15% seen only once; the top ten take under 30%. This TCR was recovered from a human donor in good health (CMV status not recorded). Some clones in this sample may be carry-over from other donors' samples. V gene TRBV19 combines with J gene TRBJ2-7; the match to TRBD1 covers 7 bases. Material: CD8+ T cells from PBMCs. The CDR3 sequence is CASSSSLGGHEQYF. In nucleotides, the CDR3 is TGTGCCAGTAGTTCCTCCCTAGGGGGCCACGAGCAGTACTTC.